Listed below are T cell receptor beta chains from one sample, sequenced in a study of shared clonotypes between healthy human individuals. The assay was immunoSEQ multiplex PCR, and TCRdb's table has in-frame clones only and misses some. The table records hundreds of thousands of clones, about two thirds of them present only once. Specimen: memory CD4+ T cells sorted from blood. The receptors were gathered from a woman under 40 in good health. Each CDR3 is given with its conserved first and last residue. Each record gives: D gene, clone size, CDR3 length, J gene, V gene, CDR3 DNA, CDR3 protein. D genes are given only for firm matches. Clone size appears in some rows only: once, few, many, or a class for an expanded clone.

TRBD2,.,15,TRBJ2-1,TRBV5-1,TGCGCCAGCAGCTTGGGGGGACTAGCGGTAACAGAGCAGTTCTTC,CASSLGGLAVTEQFF
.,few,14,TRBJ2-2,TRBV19,TGTGCCAGTGCGGCGGCAGCGAGAGGCGGGGAGCTGTTTTTT,CASAAAARGGELFF
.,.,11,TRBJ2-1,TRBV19,TGTGCCAGTAGTAACTTGTATGAGCAGTTCTTC,CASSNLYEQFF
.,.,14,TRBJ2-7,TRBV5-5,TGTGCCAGCACCCGGGACACCGAATTATACGAGCAGTACTTC,CASTRDTELYEQYF
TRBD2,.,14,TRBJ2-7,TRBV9,TGTGCCAGCAGCGTCCTAGCGGGAGTCGACGAGCAGTACTTC,CASSVLAGVDEQYF
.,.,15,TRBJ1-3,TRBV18,TGTGCCAGCTCACTGGACAGAGGCTCTGGAAACACCATATATTTT,CASSLDRGSGNTIYF
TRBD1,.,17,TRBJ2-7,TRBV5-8,TGTGCCAGCAGCGCCCGGAAGCCCCGGGACAGTCTCTACGAGCAGTACTTC,CASSARKPRDSLYEQYF
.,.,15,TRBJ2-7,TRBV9,TGTGCCAGCAGCGTAGCCCCGGGAGATTCCTACGAGCAGTACTTC,CASSVAPGDSYEQYF
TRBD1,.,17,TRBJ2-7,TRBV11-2,TGTGCCAGCAGCCGAACCTCGTGGACAGGAGGCCCCTACGAGCAGTACTTC,CASSRTSWTGGPYEQYF
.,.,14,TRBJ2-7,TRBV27,TGTGCCAGCAGTTTATCGATCGGAGTATACGAGCAGTACTTC,CASSLSIGVYEQYF
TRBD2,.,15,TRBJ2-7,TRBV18,TGTGCCAGCTCACCACCGTCCAGCGGGAGAAGCGAGCAGTACTTC,CASSPPSSGRSEQYF
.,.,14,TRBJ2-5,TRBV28,TGTGCCAGCAATGGAGGGGTCCAACAAGAGACCCAGTACTTC,CASNGGVQQETQYF
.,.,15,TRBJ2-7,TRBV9,TGTGCCAGCAGCGTAGTGGTCCCTCTGACCTACGAGCAGTACTTC,CASSVVVPLTYEQYF
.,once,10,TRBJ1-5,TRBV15,TGTGCCACTACTCATCAGCCCCAGCATTTT,CATTHQPQHF
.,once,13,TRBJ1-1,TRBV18,TGTGCCAGCTCACCTCAGGCGGAAACTGAAGCTTTCTTT,CASSPQAETEAFF
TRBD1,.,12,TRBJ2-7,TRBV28,TGTGCCAGCGGGACAGGGATCTACGAGCAGTACTTC,CASGTGIYEQYF
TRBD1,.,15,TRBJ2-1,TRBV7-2,TGTGCCAGCAGCTACGGACAGGGGTCTATCTATGAGCAGTTCTTC,CASSYGQGSIYEQFF
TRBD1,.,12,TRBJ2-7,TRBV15,TGTGCCACCAGCAAACAGGGGTACGAGCAGTACTTC,CATSKQGYEQYF
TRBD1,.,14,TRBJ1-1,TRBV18,TGTGCCAGCTCACCACAGGGGGCAATGGCTGAAGCTTTCTTT,CASSPQGAMAEAFF
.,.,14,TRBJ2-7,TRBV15,TGTGCCACCAGCGTACGAGGGAAAGAAGGCGAGCAGTACTTC,CATSVRGKEGEQYF
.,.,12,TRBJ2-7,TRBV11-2,TGTGCCAGCAGCCCTCGCCCAGGCGAGCAGTACTTC,CASSPRPGEQYF
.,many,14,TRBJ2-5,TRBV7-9,TGTGCCAGCAGCTTAGCTATGGCGAGAGAGACCCAGTACTTC,CASSLAMARETQYF
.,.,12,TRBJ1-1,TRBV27,TGTGCCAGCATCGCCTGGGACACTGAAGCTTTCTTT,CASIAWDTEAFF
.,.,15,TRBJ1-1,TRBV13,TGTGCCAGCAGCCCCAGAAAGGTCAGGAACACTGAAGCTTTCTTT,CASSPRKVRNTEAFF
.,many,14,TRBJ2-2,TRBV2,TGTGCCAGCAGCCTCGGGGCGAACACCGGGGAGCTGTTTTTT,CASSLGANTGELFF
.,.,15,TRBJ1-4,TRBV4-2,TGTGCCAGCAGCCAAGATAGACAGGTGAATGAAAAACTGTTTTTT,CASSQDRQVNEKLFF
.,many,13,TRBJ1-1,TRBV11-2,TGTGCCAGCAGCTTTAGAGGTGGAACTGAAGCTTTCTTT,CASSFRGGTEAFF
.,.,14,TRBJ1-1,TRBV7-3,TGTGCCAGCAGGACTACAGCTTACAGCACTGAAGCTTTCTTT,CASRTTAYSTEAFF
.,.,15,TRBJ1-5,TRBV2,TGTGCCAGCAGTGAAGATAGGCAGGGCAATCAGCCCCAGCATTTT,CASSEDRQGNQPQHF
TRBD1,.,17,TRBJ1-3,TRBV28,TGTGCCAGCCGAACGGACAGGGGAGGTTTCTCTGGAAACACCATATATTTT,CASRTDRGGFSGNTIYF